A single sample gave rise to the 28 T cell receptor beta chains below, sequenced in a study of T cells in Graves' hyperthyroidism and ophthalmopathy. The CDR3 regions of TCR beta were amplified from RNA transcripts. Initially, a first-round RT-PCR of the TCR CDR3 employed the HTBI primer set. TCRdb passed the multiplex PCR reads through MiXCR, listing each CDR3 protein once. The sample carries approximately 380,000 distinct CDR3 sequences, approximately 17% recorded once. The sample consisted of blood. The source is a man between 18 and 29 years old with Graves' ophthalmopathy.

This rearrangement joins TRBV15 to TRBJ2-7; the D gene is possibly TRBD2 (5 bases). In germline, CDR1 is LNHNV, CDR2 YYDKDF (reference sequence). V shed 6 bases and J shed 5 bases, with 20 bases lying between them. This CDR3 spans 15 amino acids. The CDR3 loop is CATSNPNPSFHEQYF. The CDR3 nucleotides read TGTGCCACCAGTAACCCAAACCCTAGCTTCCACGAGCAGTACTTC.

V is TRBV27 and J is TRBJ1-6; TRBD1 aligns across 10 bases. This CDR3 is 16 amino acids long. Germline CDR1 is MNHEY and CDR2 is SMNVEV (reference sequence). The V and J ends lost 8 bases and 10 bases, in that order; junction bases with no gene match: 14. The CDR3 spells CASGRQGAPGASPLHF. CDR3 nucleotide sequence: TGTGCCAGCGGCCGACAGGGGGCTCCAGGTGCCTCACCCCTCCACTTT.

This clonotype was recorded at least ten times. The DNA for the CDR3 is TGTGCCAGCAGCCGGAGGGGACACTCGACCTCGGGCTATGGCTACACCTTC. It encodes CASSRRGHSTSGYGYTF. The chain uses TRBV3-1 and TRBJ1-2; maybe TRBD1 (6 bases). CDR1 is LGHDT and CDR2 is YNNKEL in the germline V gene (reference sequence). The CDR3 loop spans 17 amino acids. Trimming took off 4 bases at V and 4 bases at J, with 22 bases between the two ends.

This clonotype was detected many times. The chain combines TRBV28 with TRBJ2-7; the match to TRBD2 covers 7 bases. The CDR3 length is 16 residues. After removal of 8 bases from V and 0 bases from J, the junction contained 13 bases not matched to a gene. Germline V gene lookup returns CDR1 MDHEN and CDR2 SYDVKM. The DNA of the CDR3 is TGTGCCAGCTCCCTCGGGTACGCGGGGGTCTCCTACGAGCAGTACTTC. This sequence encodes CASSLGYAGVSYEQYF.

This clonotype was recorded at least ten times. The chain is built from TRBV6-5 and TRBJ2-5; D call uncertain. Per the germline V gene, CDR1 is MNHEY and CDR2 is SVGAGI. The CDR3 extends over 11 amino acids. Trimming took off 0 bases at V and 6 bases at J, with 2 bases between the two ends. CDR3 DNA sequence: TGTGCCAGCAGTTACTCGAAGACCCAGTACTTC. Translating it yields CASSYSKTQYF.

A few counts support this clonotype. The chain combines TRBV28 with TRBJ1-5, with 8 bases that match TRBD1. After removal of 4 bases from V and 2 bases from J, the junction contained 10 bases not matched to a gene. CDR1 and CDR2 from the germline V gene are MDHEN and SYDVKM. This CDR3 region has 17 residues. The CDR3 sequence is CASSSEQGGTGNQPQHF. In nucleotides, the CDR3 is TGTGCCAGCAGTTCGGAACAGGGGGGTACGGGCAATCAGCCCCAGCATTTT.

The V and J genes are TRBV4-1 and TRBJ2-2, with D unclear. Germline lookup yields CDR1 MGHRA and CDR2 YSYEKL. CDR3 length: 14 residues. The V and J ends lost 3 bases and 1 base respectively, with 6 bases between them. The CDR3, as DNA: TGCGCCAGCAGCCACCTGGGGAACACCGGGGAGCTGTTTTTT. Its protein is CASSHLGNTGELFF.

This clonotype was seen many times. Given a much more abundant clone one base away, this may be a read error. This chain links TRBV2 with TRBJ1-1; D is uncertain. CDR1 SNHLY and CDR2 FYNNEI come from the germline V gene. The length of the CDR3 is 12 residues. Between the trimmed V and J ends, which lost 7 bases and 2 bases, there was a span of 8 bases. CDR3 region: CASTDNNTEAFF. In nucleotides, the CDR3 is TGTGCCAGCACCGATAACAACACTGAAGCTTTCTTT.

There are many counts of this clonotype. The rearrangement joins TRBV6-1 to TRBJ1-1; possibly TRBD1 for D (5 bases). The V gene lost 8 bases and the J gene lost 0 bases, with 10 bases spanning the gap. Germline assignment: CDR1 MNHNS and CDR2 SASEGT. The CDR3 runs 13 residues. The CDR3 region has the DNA TGTGCCAGCCAGTGGGACTTGAACACTGAAGCTTTCTTT. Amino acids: CASQWDLNTEAFF.

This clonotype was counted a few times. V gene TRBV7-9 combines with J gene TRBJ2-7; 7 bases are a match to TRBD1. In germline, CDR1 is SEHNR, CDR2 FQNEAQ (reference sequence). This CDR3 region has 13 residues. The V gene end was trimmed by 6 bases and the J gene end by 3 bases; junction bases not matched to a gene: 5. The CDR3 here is CASSGTEHYEQYF. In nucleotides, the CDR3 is TGTGCCAGCAGTGGGACAGAACACTACGAGCAGTACTTC.

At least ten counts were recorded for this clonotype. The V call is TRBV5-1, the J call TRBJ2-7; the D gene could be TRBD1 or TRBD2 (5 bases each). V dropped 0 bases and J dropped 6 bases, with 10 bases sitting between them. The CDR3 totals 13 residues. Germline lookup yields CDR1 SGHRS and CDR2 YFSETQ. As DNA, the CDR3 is TGCGCCAGCAGCTTGGGATGGGGGAGCGAGCAGTACTTC. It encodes CASSLGWGSEQYF.

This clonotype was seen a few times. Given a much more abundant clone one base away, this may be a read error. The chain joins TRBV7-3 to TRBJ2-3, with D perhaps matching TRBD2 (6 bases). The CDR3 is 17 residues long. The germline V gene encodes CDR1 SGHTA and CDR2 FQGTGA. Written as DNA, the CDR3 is TGTGCCAGCAGCTTGGGTATTTCGGGGGTGAACACAGATGCGCAGTATTTT. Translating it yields CASSLGISGVNTDAQYF. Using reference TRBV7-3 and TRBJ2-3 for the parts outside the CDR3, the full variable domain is GAGVSQTPSNKVTEKGKYVELRCDPISGHTALYWYRQSLGQGPEFLIYFQGTGAADDSGLPNDRFFAVRPEGSVSTLKIQRTERGDSAVYLCASSLGISGVNTDAQYFGPGTRLTVL.

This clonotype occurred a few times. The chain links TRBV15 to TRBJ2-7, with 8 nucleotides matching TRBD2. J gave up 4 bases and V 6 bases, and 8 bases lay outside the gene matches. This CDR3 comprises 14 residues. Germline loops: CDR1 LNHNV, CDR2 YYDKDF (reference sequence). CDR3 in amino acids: CATRAAGGGYEQYF. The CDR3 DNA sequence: TGTGCCACCAGAGCTGCGGGGGGAGGTTACGAGCAGTACTTC.

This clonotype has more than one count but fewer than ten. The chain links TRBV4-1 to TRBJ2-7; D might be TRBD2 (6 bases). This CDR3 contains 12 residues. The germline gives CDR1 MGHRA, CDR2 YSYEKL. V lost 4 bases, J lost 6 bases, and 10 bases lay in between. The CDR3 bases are TGCGCCAGCAGCCGGGGGACTTCCGAGCAGTACTTC. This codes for CASSRGTSEQYF.

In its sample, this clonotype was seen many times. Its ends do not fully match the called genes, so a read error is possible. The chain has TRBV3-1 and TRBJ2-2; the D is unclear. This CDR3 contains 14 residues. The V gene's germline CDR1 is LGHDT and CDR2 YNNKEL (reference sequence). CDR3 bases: TGCGCCAGCAGCCAAGGCCCGAACACCGGGGAGCTGTTTTTT. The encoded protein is CASSQGPNTGELFF.

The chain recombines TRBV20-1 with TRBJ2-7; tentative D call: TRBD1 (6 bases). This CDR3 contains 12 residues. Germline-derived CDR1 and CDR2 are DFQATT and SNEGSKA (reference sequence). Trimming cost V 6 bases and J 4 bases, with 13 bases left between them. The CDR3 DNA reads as TGCAGTGCCGGACAGCCCACTTACGAGCAGTACTTC. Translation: CSAGQPTYEQYF.

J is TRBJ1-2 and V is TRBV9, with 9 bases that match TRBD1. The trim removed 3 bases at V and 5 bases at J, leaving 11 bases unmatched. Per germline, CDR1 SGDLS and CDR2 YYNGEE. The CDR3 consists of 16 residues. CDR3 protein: CASSARLPGQGYGYTF. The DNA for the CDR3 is TGTGCCAGCAGCGCCCGCCTACCGGGACAGGGTTATGGCTACACCTTC.

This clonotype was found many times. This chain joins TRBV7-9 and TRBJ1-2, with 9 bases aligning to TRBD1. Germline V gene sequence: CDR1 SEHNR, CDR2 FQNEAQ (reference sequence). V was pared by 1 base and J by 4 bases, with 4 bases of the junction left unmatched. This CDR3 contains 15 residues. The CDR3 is CASSLGDREFYGYTF. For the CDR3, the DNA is TGTGCCAGCAGCTTAGGGGACAGGGAATTCTATGGCTACACCTTC.

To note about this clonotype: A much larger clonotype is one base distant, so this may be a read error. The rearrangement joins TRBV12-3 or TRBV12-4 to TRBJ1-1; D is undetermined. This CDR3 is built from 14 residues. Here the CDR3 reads CASSLISMNTEASF. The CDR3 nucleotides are TGTGCCAGCAGTTTAATCAGTATGAACACTGAAGCTTCCTTT.

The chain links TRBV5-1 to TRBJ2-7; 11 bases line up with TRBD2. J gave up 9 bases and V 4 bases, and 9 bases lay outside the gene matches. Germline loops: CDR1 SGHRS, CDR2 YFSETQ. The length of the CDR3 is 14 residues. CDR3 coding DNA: TGCGCCAGCAGCCTCGGGACTAGCGGTTTAGGGCAGTACTTC. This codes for CASSLGTSGLGQYF.

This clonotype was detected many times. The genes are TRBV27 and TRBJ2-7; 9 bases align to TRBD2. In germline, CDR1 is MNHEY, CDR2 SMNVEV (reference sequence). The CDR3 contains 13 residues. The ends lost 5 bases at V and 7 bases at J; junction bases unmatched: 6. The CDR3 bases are TGTGCCAGCAGTCTCGGACTAGCGACAGAGCAGTACTTC. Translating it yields CASSLGLATEQYF.

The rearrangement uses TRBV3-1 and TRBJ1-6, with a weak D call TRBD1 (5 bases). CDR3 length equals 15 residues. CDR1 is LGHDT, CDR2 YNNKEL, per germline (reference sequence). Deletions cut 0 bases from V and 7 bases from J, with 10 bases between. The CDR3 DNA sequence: TGTGCCAGCAGCCAAGATAGCGGGGGGAATTCACCCCTCCACTTT. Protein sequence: CASSQDSGGNSPLHF.

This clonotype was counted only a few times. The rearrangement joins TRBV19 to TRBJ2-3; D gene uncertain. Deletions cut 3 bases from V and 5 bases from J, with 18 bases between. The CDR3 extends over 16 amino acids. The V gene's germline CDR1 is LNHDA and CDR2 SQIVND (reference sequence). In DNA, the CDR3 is TGTGCCAGTAGTATCTATTCCTATTCGAAGGAAGATACGCAGTATTTT. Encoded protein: CASSIYSYSKEDTQYF.

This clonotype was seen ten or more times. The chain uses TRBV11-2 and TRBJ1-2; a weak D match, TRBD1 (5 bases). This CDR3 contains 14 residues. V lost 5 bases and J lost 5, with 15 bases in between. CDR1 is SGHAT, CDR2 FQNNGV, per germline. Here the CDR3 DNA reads TGTGCCAGCAGCCCCCCCGGGACGTCGTATGGCTACACCTTC. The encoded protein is CASSPPGTSYGYTF.

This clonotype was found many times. The CDR3 loop reads CASSVEGPGSEAFF. DNA for the CDR3: TGTGCCAGCAGCGTAGAGGGGCCCGGGTCTGAAGCTTTCTTT. V usage is TRBV9 and J usage is TRBJ1-1; the D gene is possibly TRBD1 (5 bases). Germline V gene sequence: CDR1 SGDLS, CDR2 YYNGEE. V lost 0 bases and J 6 bases, leaving 12 bases between the germline ends. The CDR3 extends over 14 amino acids. Variable domain in full (rest from reference TRBV9 and TRBJ1-1): DSGVTQTPKHLITATGQRVTLRCSPRSGDLSVYWYQQSLDQGLQFLIQYYNGEERAKGNILERFSAQQFPDLHSELNLSSLELGDSALYFCASSVEGPGSEAFFGQGTRLTVV.

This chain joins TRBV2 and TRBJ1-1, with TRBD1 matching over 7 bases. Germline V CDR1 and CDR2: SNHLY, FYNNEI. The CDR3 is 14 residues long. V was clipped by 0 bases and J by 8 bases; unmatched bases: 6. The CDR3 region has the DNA TGTGCCAGCAGTGAAGCGCGGGGCAGGGGGGAAGCTTTCTTT. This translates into CASSEARGRGEAFF.

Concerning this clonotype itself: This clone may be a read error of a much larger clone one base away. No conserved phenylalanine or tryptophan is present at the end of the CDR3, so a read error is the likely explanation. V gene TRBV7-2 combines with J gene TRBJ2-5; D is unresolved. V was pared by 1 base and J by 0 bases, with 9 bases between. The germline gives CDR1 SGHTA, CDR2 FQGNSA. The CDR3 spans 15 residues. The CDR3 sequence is CASSLGASYQETQYS. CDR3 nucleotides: TGTGCCAGCAGCTTAGGGGCTTCGTACCAAGAGACCCAGTACTCC.

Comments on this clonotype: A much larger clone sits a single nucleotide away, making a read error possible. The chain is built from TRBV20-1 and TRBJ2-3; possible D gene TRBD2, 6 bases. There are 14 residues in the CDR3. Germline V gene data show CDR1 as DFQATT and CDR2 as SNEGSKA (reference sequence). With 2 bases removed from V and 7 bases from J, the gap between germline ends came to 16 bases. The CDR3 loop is CSARTRGWGNTQYF. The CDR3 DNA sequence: TGCAGTGCTAGAACCCGGGGGTGGGGGAATACGCAGTATTTT.